This T cell receptor beta chain derives from a study of blood T cell repertoires in COVID-19 (TCRdb year 2020). With regard to the full study: The collaborator samples originated in the United States, Italy and Spain and spanned the acute and convalescent phases of COVID-19. The prospective study material was composed of cDNA or gDNA derived from T cells, B-cell-depleted T cells, or PBMCs. Deeply sampled blood TCRbeta repertoires from subjects exposed to, actively infected with, or recovered from COVID-19 were included in the dataset. The repertoires were made available in a free public database intended to serve as a resource for research on the immune response to SARS-CoV-2. Samples came from the ongoing ImmuneRACE study (first 160 participants) plus 1,254 subjects from 6 global collaborators. Nearly every sample came with metadata listing a de-identified subject ID, COVID-19 status, age in years and sex. Where HLA class I and class II types were available, the types were taken from metadata supplied by the sample provider, not from assay-based typing.

Collaborating institutions collected whole blood in K2EDTA tubes following their own protocols. Collaborator samples were shipped for TCRbeta analysis as frozen whole blood, isolated PBMCs, or DNA extracted from either sample type. From the cysteine up to the phenylalanine, the CDR3 has a length of 14 residues. This entry keeps only the CDR3 DNA: 42 bases, framed from base 1. At the junction V is shortened by 1 base and J by 5 bases, with 11 bases in between. Reading the germline V gene gives CDR1 SGHNT and CDR2 YENEEA. Notes on this clone: The clone's antigen remains unknown. One base away there is no much larger clone; base qualities are not given.

The paper's findings and limits, for the study overall: Clinical and demographic metadata were provided uncurated, with the amount varying by source and participant.

TCRbeta CDR3 regions were amplified from genomic DNA using the immunoSEQ Assay, a bias-controlled multiplex PCR. In the paper's pipeline: The number of nucleated cells in each sample was estimated by amplification of reference gene primers within the assay. To quantify the absolute abundance of each unique TCRbeta CDR3 rearrangement, sequence reads were collapsed and filtered. For each sample, productive Simpson clonality was calculated as the square root of Simpson's diversity index over productive rearrangements. TCRdb re-hosts the immuneACCESS table, in-frame sequences only. Its copies lack some clones; in the studies checked, an unresolved V gene accounts for under half of them, and the cause for the rest is not known. V and J calls and clone size are given by that table; D and trimming were obtained from the DNA. This sample is represented by 210,000 or so clones; roughly 90% of them were singletons. 2% to 2.5% of the sample belongs to the ten largest clones.

The chain employs TRBV11-3 and TRBJ1-1; a confident D gene designation cannot be given. The receptor's source is a woman in her forties or fifties with acute or convalescent COVID-19. The sample consisted of peripheral blood. The DNA sequence follows: TGTGCCAGCAGCTTAGCGGCCCGGGTTACTGAAGCTTTCTTT. It translates to CASSLAARVTEAFF.